These 4 T cell receptor beta chains were sequenced from one sample in a study of blood T cell repertoires in COVID-19. Only in-frame clones appear in the TCRdb table, and some are missing; sequencing was by immunoSEQ multiplex PCR. The top ten clones hold 2% to 3% of a sample with about 210,000 clones, approximately 85% of them seen once. Input material: peripheral blood. The source is a woman in her 70s with COVID-19, enrolled during active disease.

The chain couples TRBV18 to TRBJ2-5; the match to TRBD1 covers 11 bases. V trimming: 6 bases; J trimming: 4 bases; junction bases outside the gene matches: 13. The V gene's germline CDR1 is KGHSH and CDR2 LQKENI. CDR3 length: 17 residues. CDR3 amino acids: CASSLYGQGARGETQYF. CDR3 DNA: TGTGCCAGCTCCTTATATGGACAGGGGGCGAGAGGAGAGACCCAGTACTTC.

The rearrangement links TRBV2 to TRBJ2-3; 9 bases map to TRBD1. The CDR3 length is 16 residues. V lost 6 bases and J lost 0; bases outside the gene matches: 7. CDR1 is SNHLY and CDR2 is FYNNEI in the germline V gene. This chain's CDR3 is CASRWDRETSTDTQYF. CDR3 in DNA: TGTGCCAGCAGGTGGGACAGGGAAACTAGCACAGATACGCAGTATTTT.

The chain carries TRBV29-1 and TRBJ1-1; 8 positions agree with TRBD1. Germline V gives CDR1 SQVTM, CDR2 ANQGSEA. This CDR3 is built from 13 residues. J was trimmed by 1 base and V by 6 bases; bases with no gene match: 4. CDR3 residues: CSVHTGGNTEAFF. The CDR3 coding sequence is TGCAGCGTCCACACAGGGGGGAACACTGAAGCTTTCTTT.

This rearrangement joins TRBV15 to TRBJ2-7, with TRBD1 matching over 7 bases. Germline V CDR1 and CDR2: LNHNV, YYDKDF (reference sequence). The CDR3 covers 13 residues. V shed 5 bases and J 3 bases; nucleotides not matched to a gene: 4. In DNA, the CDR3 is TGTGCCACCAGCGGGGACAGCAACTACGAGCAGTACTTC. This gives the protein CATSGDSNYEQYF.